This T cell receptor beta chain is from a study of T-cell memory formation after mild COVID-19. This clonotype was found a few times. Its antigen is not identified. Points from the study as a whole: Clones that contracted clustered mainly in CM and EM if CD4+ and in EMRA if CD8+. Some clones that responded turned up in pre-infection memory, which suggests that cross-reactive memory joined in. Balance between CD4 and CD8 was seen in clones contracting day 15 to 85, and a CD4+ lean was seen in later expanders.

5'RACE primed at constant segments yielded TCR alpha and TCR beta cDNA libraries bearing sample barcodes and UMIs. TCRdb reprocessed the 5' RACE reads via MiXCR and lists one record per CDR3 protein. The sample consists of 180,000 or so distinct CDR3 sequences, roughly 12% of them appearing once. The CDR3 sequence is 14 residues long. V was clipped by 6 bases and J by 4 bases; unmatched bases: 5. The germline V gene encodes CDR1 ENHRY and CDR2 SYGVKD. Sequencing was performed on PBMCs or a T cell subset sorted from them (not recorded which). V gene TRBV10-3 combines with J gene TRBJ1-5; 8 bases are a match to TRBD1. This sequence originates from a young man who had mild COVID-19 (a few samples of this study predate the infection). Cell type and time point are not known. CDR3 residues: CAISRQGFNQPQHF. CDR3 bases: TGTGCCATCAGCCGACAGGGGTTTAATCAGCCCCAGCATTTT.